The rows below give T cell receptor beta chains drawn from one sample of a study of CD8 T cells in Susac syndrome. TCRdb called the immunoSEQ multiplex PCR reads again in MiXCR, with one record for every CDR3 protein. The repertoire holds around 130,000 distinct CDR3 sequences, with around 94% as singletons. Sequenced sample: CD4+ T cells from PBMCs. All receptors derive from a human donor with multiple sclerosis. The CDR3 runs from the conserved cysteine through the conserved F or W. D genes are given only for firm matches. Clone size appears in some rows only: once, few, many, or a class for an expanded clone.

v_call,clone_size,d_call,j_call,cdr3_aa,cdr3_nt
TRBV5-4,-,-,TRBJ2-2,CASSSPHMPGELFF,TGTGCCAGCAGCTCCCCCCACATGCCCGGGGAGCTGTTTTTT
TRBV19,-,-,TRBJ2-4,CASSPDRLAKNIQYF,TGTGCCAGTAGTCCAGACAGACTAGCCAAAAACATTCAGTACTTC
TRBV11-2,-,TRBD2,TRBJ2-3,CASRTSGGFRADTQYF,TGTGCCAGCAGAACTAGCGGGGGGTTCCGGGCAGATACGCAGTATTTT
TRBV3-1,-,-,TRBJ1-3,CASSPPGTRVQHTIYF,TGTGCCAGCAGCCCGCCTGGGACCAGGGTCCAGCACACCATATATTTT
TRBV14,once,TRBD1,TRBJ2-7,CASSQVLTGSTYEQYF,TGTGCCAGCAGCCAAGTGTTGACAGGGAGTACCTACGAGCAGTACTTC
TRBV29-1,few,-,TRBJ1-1,CSAGGGSTEAFF,TGCAGCGCTGGAGGAGGTAGCACTGAAGCTTTCTTT
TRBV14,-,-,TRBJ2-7,CASSPTSHSPYEQYF,TGTGCCAGCAGCCCTACCTCCCACTCCCCCTACGAGCAGTACTTC
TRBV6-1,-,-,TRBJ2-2,CASMGRRVNTGELFF,TGTGCCAGCATGGGTCGGCGGGTAAACACCGGGGAGCTGTTTTTT
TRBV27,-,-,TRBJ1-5,CASSEDRHQPQHF,TGTGCCAGCAGCGAAGACAGGCATCAGCCCCAGCATTTT
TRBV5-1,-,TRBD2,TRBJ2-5,CASSWGLAEPQETQYF,TGCGCCAGCAGCTGGGGACTAGCGGAACCACAAGAGACCCAGTACTTC
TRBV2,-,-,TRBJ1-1,CASSEAGPGTEAFF,TGTGCCAGCAGTGAAGCGGGGCCGGGCACTGAAGCTTTCTTT
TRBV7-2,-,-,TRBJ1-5,CASSFPPNQPQHF,TGTGCCAGCAGTTTCCCCCCCAATCAGCCCCAGCATTTT
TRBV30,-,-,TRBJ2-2,CAWSGQVTGELFF,TGTGCCTGGAGTGGACAGGTCACCGGGGAGCTGTTTTTT
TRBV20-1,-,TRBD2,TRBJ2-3,CSARHRTSGTDTQYF,TGCAGTGCTAGACATCGGACTAGCGGGACAGATACGCAGTATTTT
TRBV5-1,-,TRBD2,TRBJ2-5,CASGRTSGIGETQYF,TGCGCCAGCGGTCGGACTAGCGGGATCGGTGAGACCCAGTACTTC
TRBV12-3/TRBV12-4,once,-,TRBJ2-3,CASSLYGGGTDTQYF,TGTGCCAGCAGTTTGTACGGGGGCGGGACAGATACGCAGTATTTT
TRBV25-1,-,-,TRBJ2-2,CASQAQGRAGELFF,TGTGCCAGCCAGGCCCAGGGTCGGGCCGGGGAGCTGTTTTTT
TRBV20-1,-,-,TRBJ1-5,CSAAGNDQPQHF,TGCAGTGCGGCAGGGAACGATCAGCCCCAGCATTTT
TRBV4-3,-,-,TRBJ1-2,CASSQATGLNYGYTF,TGCGCCAGCAGCCAAGCGACAGGCCTTAACTATGGCTACACCTTC
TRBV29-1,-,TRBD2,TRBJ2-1,CSVEREGRDEQFF,TGCAGCGTTGAGCGGGAGGGGCGGGATGAGCAGTTCTTC
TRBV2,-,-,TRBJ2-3,CASSPSSDTQYF,TGTGCCAGCAGCCCTAGCTCCGATACGCAGTATTTT
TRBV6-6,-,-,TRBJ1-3,CASSYEGNRNTIYF,TGTGCCAGCAGTTACGAAGGGAATAGAAACACCATATATTTT
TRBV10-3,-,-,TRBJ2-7,CAISERDGYEQYF,TGTGCCATCAGTGAGCGAGACGGCTACGAGCAGTACTTC
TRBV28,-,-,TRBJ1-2,CASRPTGLNYGYTF,TGTGCCAGCAGGCCGACCGGCCTCAACTATGGCTACACCTTC
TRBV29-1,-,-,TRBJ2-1,CSVRRGTYNEQFF,TGCAGCGTTCGCCGGGGGACCTACAATGAGCAGTTCTTC
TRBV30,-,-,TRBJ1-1,CACEGMGWTEAFF,TGTGCCTGTGAAGGGATGGGATGGACTGAAGCTTTCTTT
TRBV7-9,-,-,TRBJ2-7,CASSLGAGYEQYF,TGTGCCAGCAGCTTAGGGGCAGGGTACGAGCAGTACTTC
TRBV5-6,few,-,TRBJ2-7,CASSFPAGSYEQYF,TGTGCCAGCAGCTTTCCCGCCGGGTCCTACGAGCAGTACTTC
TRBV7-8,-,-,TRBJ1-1,CASSLSRGVQGEAFF,TGTGCCAGCAGCTTATCTAGGGGAGTACAGGGTGAAGCTTTCTTT
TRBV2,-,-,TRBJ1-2,CASSWYVQGSPYGYTF,TGTGCCAGCAGTTGGTATGTCCAGGGATCCCCCTATGGCTACACCTTC
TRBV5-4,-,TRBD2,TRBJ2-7,CASSGPSGGIHEQYF,TGTGCCAGCAGCGGGCCTAGCGGGGGGATCCACGAGCAGTACTTC
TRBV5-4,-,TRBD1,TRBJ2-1,CASSLGQGSYNEQFF,TGTGCCAGCAGCTTGGGACAGGGCTCCTACAATGAGCAGTTCTTC
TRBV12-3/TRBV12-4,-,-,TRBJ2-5,CASSLRGRQETQYF,TGTGCCAGCAGTTTAAGGGGGAGGCAAGAGACCCAGTACTTC